This TCR beta chain is drawn from a study of response to subunit inactivated influenza vaccine. Study-wide findings and caveats: Each seasonal flu vaccination may recruit only limited new T cells, authors suggested.

TCRdb processed the RT-PCR reads anew with MiXCR; each CDR3 protein has one entry. The sample shows roughly 760,000 distinct CDR3 sequences, approximately 22% of them seen only once. V was cut by 6 bases and J by 1 base, with 18 bases left in between. Germline V lookup: CDR1 SGHTA, CDR2 FQGNSA. This CDR3 has 16 residues. Points on this clonotype: Its antigen remains unidentified.

The input for sequencing was PBMCs from blood, taken less than 6 days after vaccination. The chain couples TRBV7-2 to TRBJ1-1; D may be TRBD1 (6 bases). The sequence came from a man aged 50-60 years who received an inactivated influenza vaccine. CDR3 region: CASRTAPGQQNTEAFF. As DNA, the CDR3 is TGTGCCAGCAGAACAGCCCCCGGACAGCAGAACACTGAAGCTTTCTTT.